This T cell receptor (beta chain) was identified in a study of blood T cell repertoires in COVID-19. Study summary: Samples of COVID-19 (acute and convalescent) were obtained from the United States, Italy and Spain. From T cells, B-cell-depleted T cells, or PBMCs came the material, which was cDNA or gDNA.

Per the study methods: Reference gene primer amplification gave estimated nucleated cell counts. Only in-frame clones appear in the TCRdb table, and some are missing; sequencing was by immunoSEQ multiplex PCR. That table gives V, J and clone size, and the DNA gave D and trimming. This repertoire shows fewer than 120,000 clones, about 75% found once; its top ten account for around 16%. V was shortened by 8 bases and J by 5 bases, with 9 bases between the two germline ends. Germline lookup yields CDR1 MNHEY and CDR2 SVGAGI. The CDR3 covers 11 residues. Sequenced: peripheral blood. The chain combines TRBV6-5 with TRBJ2-5, with D maybe TRBD2 (5 bases). This receptor was identified in a woman of 80 years or more with active or convalescent COVID-19. The CDR3 bases are TGTGCCAGCCTCACGGGGGAGACCCAGTACTTC. It is translated as CASLTGETQYF.